Below, one T cell receptor beta chain is given with its context. The data were taken from a study of control samples from healthy donors and cancer patients. The CDR3 is 15 amino acids. The V gene end was trimmed by 4 bases and the J gene end by 0 bases; junction bases not matched to a gene: 2. The germline CDR1 and CDR2 sequences are SGHAT and FQNNGV. TCRdb's table, derived via immunoSEQ multiplex PCR, lists solely in-frame clones and lacks some. Of 100,000 to 150,000 clones in the sample, more than 75% were seen once. Sequences were obtained from blood. The receptor was isolated from a man aged 18 to 30 in good health. This chain uses TRBV11-2 with TRBJ1-3, with 8 bases that match TRBD1. The CDR3: CASSSGQGSGNTIYF. CDR3 DNA sequence: TGTGCCAGCAGCTCTGGACAGGGCTCTGGAAACACCATATATTTT. The entire variable domain, with the rest obtained from reference TRBV11-2 and TRBJ1-3, is as follows: EAGVAQSPRYKIIEKRQSVAFWCNPISGHATLYWYQQILGQGPKLLIQFQNNGVVDDSQLPKDRFSAERLKGVDSTLKIQPAKLEDSAVYLCASSSGQGSGNTIYFGEGSWLTVV.